Below, 29 T cell receptor beta chains from the same sample are listed, as sequenced in a study of blood T cell repertoires in COVID-19. The method was immunoSEQ multiplex PCR; TCRdb's version includes in-frame clones alone and lacks a portion of them. Of about 350,000 clones in the sample, about 88% are singletons; the top ten hold approximately 0.99%. Material for sequencing was PBMCs or T cells enriched from blood (not recorded which). The receptors originated from a woman in her twenties or thirties who had recovered from COVID-19.

A few counts support this clone. V usage is TRBV5-1 and J usage is TRBJ1-2; D is unresolved. This CDR3 contains 16 residues. The V gene's germline CDR1 is SGHRS and CDR2 YFSETQ. V was pared by 6 bases and J by 8 bases, with 26 bases between. In nucleotides, the CDR3 is TGCGCCAGCACCGAGAGATTCGACGGATCTTCGAGGGGCTACACCTTC. Residues: CASTERFDGSSRGYTF.

V and J are TRBV6-5 and TRBJ2-7, with 12 bases identical to TRBD1. Germline CDR1 reads MNHEY; CDR2 reads SVGAGI. Unmatched junction bases numbered 4, after V lost 6 bases and J lost 4 bases. This CDR3 region has 14 residues. CDR3 DNA: TGTGCCAGCAGCCCGGGACAGGGGGCGTACGAGCAGTACTTC. Amino acid sequence: CASSPGQGAYEQYF.

The gene calls are TRBV11-2 and TRBJ1-6, with D possibly TRBD1 on 6 matching bases. CDR3 length equals 17 residues. Trimming shortened V by 0 bases and J by 0 bases, and 9 bases separated the two germline ends. Per the germline V gene, CDR1 is SGHAT and CDR2 is FQNNGV. The CDR3 DNA sequence: TGTGCCAGCAGCTTAGATACAGGGCGCTCCTATAATTCACCCCTCCACTTT. Its protein is CASSLDTGRSYNSPLHF.

J is TRBJ1-4 and V is TRBV7-6, with 8 bases fitting TRBD1. V lost 5 bases and J lost 8; bases outside the gene matches: 7. The CDR3 has 14 residues. Per the germline V gene, CDR1 is SGHVS and CDR2 is FNYEAQ. The CDR3 region has the DNA TGTGCCAGCAGCGCAAGGACAGGGCTCGAAAAACTGTTTTTT. Amino acids: CASSARTGLEKLFF.

CDR3 loop: CASWPPGQGAGHEQYF. CDR3 nucleotides: TGTGCCAGCTGGCCACCTGGACAGGGAGCTGGTCACGAGCAGTACTTC. V usage is TRBV28 and J usage is TRBJ2-7; TRBD1 aligns across 8 bases. Germline-derived CDR1 and CDR2 are MDHEN and SYDVKM. V lost 8 bases to trimming and J lost 5 bases; unmatched junction nucleotides: 17. The CDR3 totals 16 residues.

The V and J genes are TRBV6-5 and TRBJ2-1; perhaps TRBD1 as D (5 bases). Germline V gives CDR1 MNHEY, CDR2 SVGAGI. This CDR3 has 14 residues. Trimming stripped 5 bases from V and 4 bases from J, with 12 bases between. CDR3 sequence (DNA): TGTGCCAGCAGTCACCCGCAGGGTTACAATGAGCAGTTCTTC. Amino acid sequence: CASSHPQGYNEQFF.

As regards this clone: The same CDR3 can be traced to other DNA sequences in this sample. This rearrangement joins TRBV5-1 to TRBJ1-1, with TRBD1 identical over 8 bases. Germline V gene lookup returns CDR1 SGHRS and CDR2 YFSETQ. This CDR3 comprises 13 residues. V was pared by 2 bases and J by 4 bases, with 1 base of the junction left unmatched. In DNA, the CDR3 is TGCGCCAGCAGCTTAACAGGGGGCACTGAAGCTTTCTTT. Its protein is CASSLTGGTEAFF. The full variable domain, with the rest looked up from reference TRBV5-1 and TRBJ1-1, is KAGVTQTPRYLIKTRGQQVTLSCSPISGHRSVSWYQQTPGQGLQFLFEYFSETQRNKGNFPGRFSGRQFSNSRSEMNVSTLELGDSALYLCASSLTGGTEAFFGQGTRLTVV.

The chain couples TRBV7-2 to TRBJ1-1; 7 nucleotides match TRBD1. CDR3 length equals 13 residues. V trimming: 5 bases; J trimming: 7 bases; junction bases outside the gene matches: 7. Germline loops: CDR1 SGHTA, CDR2 FQGNSA. Written as DNA, the CDR3 is TGTGCCAGCAGCCCCATAAGGGGGCTTGAAGCTTTCTTT. It yields the protein CASSPIRGLEAFF.

The chain uses TRBV10-3 and TRBJ2-3; 9 bases match TRBD2. This CDR3 has 17 amino acids. CDR1 ENHRY and CDR2 SYGVKD come from the germline V gene. The ends lost 7 bases at V and 6 bases at J; junction bases unmatched: 17. CDR3 amino acids: CAIKVAGAAGPSDTQYF. The CDR3 DNA reads TGTGCCATCAAAGTAGCGGGGGCCGCCGGCCCTTCGGATACGCAGTATTTT.

Concerning this clone itself: The same CDR3 arises from other DNA sequences in this sample as well. The chain joins TRBV5-1 to TRBJ2-7; 8 bases align to TRBD1. Germline-derived CDR1 and CDR2 are SGHRS and YFSETQ. The CDR3 is 13 residues long. V shed 5 bases, J shed 3 bases, and the junction held 4 bases outside the gene matches. The CDR3 DNA is TGCGCCAGCAGTCTAGACAGGGGCTACGAGCAGTACTTC. This sequence encodes CASSLDRGYEQYF.

V is TRBV7-7 and J is TRBJ2-1; 14 bases are a match to TRBD2. The germline V gene has CDR1 SSHAT and CDR2 FNYEAQ (reference sequence). After removal of 5 bases from V and 7 bases from J, the junction contained 4 bases not matched to a gene. The CDR3 extends over 15 amino acids. CDR3 protein: CASSPGLAGVNEQFF. For the CDR3, the DNA is TGTGCCAGCAGCCCGGGACTAGCGGGGGTGAATGAGCAGTTCTTC.

The rearrangement links TRBV7-2 to TRBJ2-7, with TRBD2 matching 7 bases. CDR1 and CDR2 (germline): SGHTA, FQGNSA. There are 15 residues in the CDR3. Unmatched junction bases numbered 5, after V lost 3 bases and J lost 0 bases. The chain's CDR3 is CASSFDPSGSYEQYF. The DNA of the CDR3 is TGTGCCAGCAGCTTCGACCCTAGCGGCTCCTACGAGCAGTACTTC.

V usage is TRBV28 and J usage is TRBJ1-4; TRBD1 might be the D (6 bases). This CDR3 is built from 14 residues. Germline CDR1 is MDHEN and CDR2 is SYDVKM. V was cut by 3 bases and J by 8 bases, with 13 bases left in between. The CDR3 DNA follows: TGTGCCAGCAGTTTGACAGGTTTGGACGAAAAACTGTTTTTT. This translates into CASSLTGLDEKLFF.

The genes are TRBV5-1 and TRBJ2-7, with a weak D call TRBD1 (6 bases). The germline V gene has CDR1 SGHRS and CDR2 YFSETQ. V was cut by 0 bases and J by 6 bases, with 16 bases left in between. This CDR3 contains 15 residues. As DNA, the CDR3 is TGCGCCAGCAGCTTGGACAGGGAAGTCGCAGTCGAGCAGTACTTC. Residues: CASSLDREVAVEQYF.

The gene calls are TRBV6-1 and TRBJ1-4, with D possibly TRBD1 on 5 matching bases. The CDR3 is made up of 14 amino acids. The germline V gene encodes CDR1 MNHNS and CDR2 SASEGT. The V end was cut by 3 bases, the J end by 3 bases, with 8 bases between. The CDR3 nucleotides are TGTGCCAGCAGTGACGGACAAGCTAATGAAAAACTGTTTTTT. Translated: CASSDGQANEKLFF.

CDR3 sequence (DNA): TGTGCCAGCAGTCAGGGCGGGGGGACCCAAGAGACCCAGTACTTC. It codes for CASSQGGGTQETQYF. The V gene is TRBV6-5, the J gene TRBJ2-5; 8 bases match TRBD2. The V and J ends lost 5 bases and 1 base, in that order; junction bases with no gene match: 6. Looked up from germline, CDR1 is MNHEY and CDR2 is SVGAGI. This CDR3 is 15 amino acids long.

In nucleotides, the CDR3 is TGTGCCAGCAGTGCCAGGACAGTCTATGGCTACACCTTC. The encoded protein is CASSARTVYGYTF. This chain uses TRBV28 with TRBJ1-2; D is possibly TRBD1 (6 bases). This CDR3 spans 13 amino acids. With 5 bases removed from V and 4 bases from J, the gap between germline ends came to 11 bases. Germline assignment: CDR1 MDHEN and CDR2 SYDVKM.

The chain carries TRBV19 and TRBJ1-1; D not certain. CDR1 and CDR2 from the germline V gene are LNHDA and SQIVND (reference sequence). Trimming stripped 4 bases from V and 0 bases from J, with 6 bases between. This CDR3 is 13 amino acids long. CDR3 nucleotides: TGTGCCAGTAGTAGCGGAATGAACACTGAAGCTTTCTTT. This translates into CASSSGMNTEAFF.

The rearrangement joins TRBV5-1 to TRBJ2-5; TRBD2 matches 10 bases. Germline assignment: CDR1 SGHRS and CDR2 YFSETQ. CDR3 size: 15 residues. Trimming removed 5 bases from V and 3 bases from J; junction bases left unmatched: 7. The CDR3 loop reads CASRRASGGEETQYF. As DNA, the CDR3 is TGCGCCAGCAGAAGAGCTAGCGGGGGTGAAGAGACCCAGTACTTC. Full variable domain (outside the CDR3, taken from reference TRBV5-1 and TRBJ2-5): KAGVTQTPRYLIKTRGQQVTLSCSPISGHRSVSWYQQTPGQGLQFLFEYFSETQRNKGNFPGRFSGRQFSNSRSEMNVSTLELGDSALYLCASRRASGGEETQYFGPGTRLLVL.

The chain joins TRBV19 to TRBJ2-1; weak D call: TRBD1 (6 bases). This CDR3 is 17 amino acids long. V lost 2 bases, J lost 3 bases, and 17 bases lay in between. Germline V gene lookup returns CDR1 LNHDA and CDR2 SQIVND (reference sequence). The CDR3 DNA is TGTGCCAGTAGTATAATAGGGGACACTCTATTCTACAATGAGCAGTTCTTC. Amino acid sequence: CASSIIGDTLFYNEQFF.

This chain uses TRBV28 with TRBJ2-1; TRBD2 agrees at 13 bases. V lost 5 bases to trimming and J lost 5 bases; unmatched junction nucleotides: 9. Per germline, CDR1 MDHEN and CDR2 SYDVKM. The CDR3 extends over 17 amino acids. CDR3 DNA: TGTGCCAGCAGTGACGGACTAGCGGGGGTATCCCACAATGAGCAGTTCTTC. This sequence encodes CASSDGLAGVSHNEQFF.

The rearrangement links TRBV15 to TRBJ1-5; the D is unclear. The V end was cut by 4 bases, the J end by 6 bases, with 13 bases between. CDR1 is LNHNV, CDR2 YYDKDF, per germline (reference sequence). The CDR3 runs to 14 residues. CDR3 coding DNA: TGTGCCACCAGCATTGCTCCTCCGGTTCAGCCCCAGCATTTT. This codes for CATSIAPPVQPQHF.

The rearrangement uses TRBV25-1 and TRBJ2-7, with 9 bases lining up with TRBD1. V dropped 3 bases and J dropped 2; count of bases not matched to a gene: 5. There are 15 residues in the CDR3. The germline V gene encodes CDR1 MGHDK and CDR2 SYGVNS. The CDR3 is CASSEWTGAPYEQYF. The CDR3 nucleotides read TGTGCCAGCAGTGAGTGGACAGGGGCCCCCTACGAGCAGTACTTC.

This clone was counted once. This chain uses TRBV6-5 with TRBJ2-1; D not certain. This CDR3 region has 13 residues. V lost 6 bases and J lost 3, with 9 bases in between. Germline V gives CDR1 MNHEY, CDR2 SVGAGI. CDR3 in DNA: TGTGCCAGCAGCAAACGGAGCTACAATGAGCAGTTCTTC. It specifies CASSKRSYNEQFF.

This rearrangement joins TRBV12-3 or TRBV12-4 to TRBJ1-1; 7 nucleotides match TRBD1. Trimming at V came to 6 bases and at J to 4 bases, leaving 5 bases not matched to a gene. The CDR3 is 13 amino acids. The CDR3 region has the DNA TGTGCCAGCAGGGGAGGACAGGCCACTGAAGCTTTCTTT. Its protein is CASRGGQATEAFF.

This chain connects TRBV28 to TRBJ2-7; the match to TRBD1 covers 7 bases. There are 14 residues in the CDR3. Germline lookup yields CDR1 MDHEN and CDR2 SYDVKM. V lost 6 bases, J lost 0 bases, and 5 bases stayed unmatched. In DNA, the CDR3 is TGTGCCAGCAGCGGACAGGAGAGCTCCTACGAGCAGTACTTC. Protein product: CASSGQESSYEQYF.

This sequence joins TRBV5-1 and TRBJ1-2, with TRBD1 matching over 7 bases. Trimming took 4 bases from V and 0 from J; bases not matched to a gene: 6. CDR1 is SGHRS, CDR2 YFSETQ, per germline. The CDR3 has 15 amino acids. CDR3 coding DNA: TGCGCCAGCAGCCCTGACAGGGTTCCTAACTATGGCTACACCTTC. Encoded protein: CASSPDRVPNYGYTF.

This chain links TRBV28 with TRBJ1-5; TRBD1 matches at 9 bases. V trimming: 7 bases; J trimming: 1 base; junction bases outside the gene matches: 8. The CDR3 spans 16 residues. Germline V gene data show CDR1 as MDHEN and CDR2 as SYDVKM. The CDR3 reads CASTRPGQGSNQPQHF. The CDR3 nucleotides read TGTGCCAGCACCCGACCTGGACAGGGGAGCAATCAGCCCCAGCATTTT.

V and J are TRBV19 and TRBJ1-2; D remains ambiguous. Germline V CDR1 and CDR2: LNHDA, SQIVND (reference sequence). The CDR3 extends over 12 amino acids. V was clipped by 9 bases and J by 7 bases, with 15 bases between them. DNA for the CDR3: TGTGCCAGCAGCGGGTTGTTGGGTGGCTACACCTTC. Its protein is CASSGLLGGYTF.